These 13 T cell receptor beta chains were sequenced from one sample in a study of T cell responses to AZD1222 COVID-19 vaccine. Profiled with immunoSEQ multiplex PCR; TCRdb holds only in-frame clones, not every one. The sample lists under 35,000 clones; approximately 87% were seen once. Here the sequenced sample was peripheral blood, taken 28 days after the second AZD1222 dose. Every receptor here comes from an adult who received the AZD1222 COVID-19 vaccine.

This chain joins TRBV27 and TRBJ1-5; 7 nucleotides line up with TRBD1. The germline gives CDR1 MNHEY, CDR2 SMNVEV (reference sequence). This CDR3 spans 13 amino acids. The CDR3 sequence: CVRPRGGNQPQHF. CDR3 bases: TGTGTCCGCCCCAGGGGGGGCAATCAGCCCCAGCATTTT.

This clone was seen a few times. This chain joins TRBV29-1 and TRBJ1-2, with a tentative D call TRBD1 (6 bases). Trimming left V 7 bases short and J 4 bases short, with 16 bases between. Germline loops: CDR1 SQVTM, CDR2 ANQGSEA. The CDR3 is 13 residues long. The CDR3 loop reads CSAARGGTYGYTF. The CDR3 coding sequence is TGCAGCGCTGCCCGAGGGGGGACCTATGGCTACACCTTC.

The chain joins TRBV5-1 to TRBJ2-1; 10 bases fit TRBD2. There are 15 residues in the CDR3. Trimming removed 1 base from V and 7 bases from J; junction bases left unmatched: 5. The V gene's germline CDR1 is SGHRS and CDR2 YFSETQ. DNA of the CDR3: TGCGCCAGCAGCTTGACGAGACTAGCGGGTAATGAGCAGTTCTTC. The encoded protein is CASSLTRLAGNEQFF. The complete variable domain, with remaining parts taken from reference TRBV5-1 and TRBJ2-1, reads KAGVTQTPRYLIKTRGQQVTLSCSPISGHRSVSWYQQTPGQGLQFLFEYFSETQRNKGNFPGRFSGRQFSNSRSEMNVSTLELGDSALYLCASSLTRLAGNEQFFGPGTRLTVL.

V and J are TRBV5-1 and TRBJ2-7, with TRBD1 matching over 7 bases. The CDR3 is 16 amino acids. Germline CDR1 and CDR2: SGHRS and YFSETQ. V trimming: 0 bases; J trimming: 3 bases; junction bases outside the gene matches: 9. The CDR3: CASSLVEGARGYEQYF. The CDR3 coding sequence is TGCGCCAGCAGCTTGGTAGAGGGGGCGAGGGGCTACGAGCAGTACTTC.

The chain links TRBV4-1 to TRBJ2-1, with 9 bases aligning to TRBD1. J was trimmed by 8 bases and V by 2 bases; bases with no gene match: 7. In germline, CDR1 is MGHRA, CDR2 YSYEKL. The CDR3 is 15 residues long. CDR3 residues: CASSQRTQGADEQFF. For the CDR3, the DNA is TGCGCCAGCAGCCAACGGACACAGGGGGCTGATGAGCAGTTCTTC.

This chain uses TRBV4-1 with TRBJ1-4; tentatively, D is TRBD1 (5 bases). This CDR3 is 18 amino acids long. V was clipped by 0 bases and J by 2 bases, with 16 bases between them. The germline CDR1 and CDR2 sequences are MGHRA and YSYEKL. The CDR3 region has the DNA TGCGCCAGCAGCCAAGATTCAGGGTTCGCCGGGACTAATGAAAAACTGTTTTTT. Translated, it gives CASSQDSGFAGTNEKLFF.

This clone was detected only once. The chain employs TRBV6-5 and TRBJ2-7; tentative D call: TRBD1 (6 bases). The germline V gene has CDR1 MNHEY and CDR2 SVGAGI. V was shortened by 7 bases and J by 4 bases, with 14 bases between the two germline ends. This CDR3 comprises 13 residues. CDR3 nucleotides: TGTGCCAGCACCGGGGCAGGGGTGTACGAGCAGTACTTC. Translated, it gives CASTGAGVYEQYF.

V is TRBV4-3 and J is TRBJ2-3, with 7 nucleotides matching TRBD1. CDR3 size: 15 residues. V lost 1 base, J lost 4 bases, and 5 bases stayed unmatched. From germline, CDR1 is LGHNA and CDR2 YSLEER. The CDR3 loop reads CASSQGSQGADTQYF. In nucleotides, the CDR3 is TGCGCCAGCAGCCAAGGATCTCAGGGGGCAGATACGCAGTATTTT.

The chain couples TRBV7-3 to TRBJ2-5, with D possibly being TRBD1 (5 bases). CDR3 length: 14 amino acids. Trimming removed 5 bases at V and 9 bases at J, with 19 bases between. Germline loops: CDR1 SGHTA, CDR2 FQGTGA. CDR3 loop: CASSPGGAASSQYF. CDR3 in DNA: TGTGCCAGCAGCCCCGGTGGGGCCGCCTCGTCCCAGTACTTC. The full variable domain, in which reference TRBV7-3 and TRBJ2-5 provide the parts outside the CDR3, is GAGVSQTPSNKVTEKGKYVELRCDPISGHTALYWYRQSLGQGPEFLIYFQGTGAADDSGLPNDRFFAVRPEGSVSTLKIQRTERGDSAVYLCASSPGGAASSQYFGPGTRLLVL.

The chain recombines TRBV11-2 with TRBJ2-7, with D perhaps matching TRBD1 (6 bases). The CDR3 sequence is 15 residues long. Germline CDR1 SGHAT, CDR2 FQNNGV. V dropped 1 base and J dropped 0 bases, with 10 bases sitting between them. The CDR3 DNA reads TGTGCCAGCAGCTTAGTCAGGGGCCCCTCCTACGAGCAGTACTTC. Translation: CASSLVRGPSYEQYF.

This chain connects TRBV2 to TRBJ2-5; TRBD1 agrees at 9 bases. CDR1 and CDR2 (germline): SNHLY, FYNNEI. With 6 bases clipped from V and 7 bases from J, the junction kept 12 bases outside the gene matches. The CDR3 spans 15 residues. CDR3 DNA sequence: TGTGCCAGCAGAGGACAGGGGAGGATGCGGAGGACCCAGTACTTC. This sequence encodes CASRGQGRMRRTQYF.

In its sample, this clone was seen a few times. V is TRBV5-1 and J is TRBJ1-1; a weak D match, TRBD1 (5 bases). CDR1 SGHRS and CDR2 YFSETQ come from the germline V gene. The CDR3 spans 15 residues. V was shortened by 0 bases and J by 1 base, with 10 bases between the two germline ends. CDR3 nucleotides: TGCGCCAGCAGCTTGGCCGGGGCGGCGAACACTGAAGCTTTCTTT. The encoded protein is CASSLAGAANTEAFF. The whole variable domain, filled in from reference TRBV5-1 and TRBJ1-1, reads KAGVTQTPRYLIKTRGQQVTLSCSPISGHRSVSWYQQTPGQGLQFLFEYFSETQRNKGNFPGRFSGRQFSNSRSEMNVSTLELGDSALYLCASSLAGAANTEAFFGQGTRLTVV.

The chain has TRBV3-1 (or the pseudogene TRBV3-2) and TRBJ2-7, with D perhaps matching TRBD2 (6 bases). The CDR3 sequence is 15 residues long. V was pared by 4 bases and J by 6 bases, with 19 bases between. CDR1 and CDR2 from the germline V gene are LGHDT and YNNKEL (reference sequence). CDR3 sequence: CASSLLNLGGSEQYF. The CDR3 region has the DNA TGTGCCAGCAGCCTCCTTAACCTCGGGGGAAGCGAGCAGTACTTC.